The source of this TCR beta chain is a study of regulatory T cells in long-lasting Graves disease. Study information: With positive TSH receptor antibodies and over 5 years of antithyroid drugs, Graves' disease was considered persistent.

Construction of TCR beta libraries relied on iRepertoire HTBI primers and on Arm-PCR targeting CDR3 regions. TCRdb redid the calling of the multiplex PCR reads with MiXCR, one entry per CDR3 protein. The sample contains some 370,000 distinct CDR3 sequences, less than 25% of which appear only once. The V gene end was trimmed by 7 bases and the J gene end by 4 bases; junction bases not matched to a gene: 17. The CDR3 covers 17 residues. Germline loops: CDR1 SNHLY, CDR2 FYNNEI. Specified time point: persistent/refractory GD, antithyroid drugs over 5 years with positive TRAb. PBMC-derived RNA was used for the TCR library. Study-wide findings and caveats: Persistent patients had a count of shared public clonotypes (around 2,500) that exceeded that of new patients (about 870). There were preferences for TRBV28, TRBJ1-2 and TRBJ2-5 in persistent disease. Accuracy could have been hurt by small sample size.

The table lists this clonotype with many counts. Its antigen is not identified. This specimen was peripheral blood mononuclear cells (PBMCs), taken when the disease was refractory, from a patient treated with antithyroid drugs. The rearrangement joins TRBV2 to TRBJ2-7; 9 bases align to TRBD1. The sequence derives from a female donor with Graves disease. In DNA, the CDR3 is TGTGCCAGCACTGGGGGATTGCCGGGACAGGGTTCGTACGAGCAGTACTTC. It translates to CASTGGLPGQGSYEQYF.